This TCR beta chain was captured by sequencing in a study of preoperative IRX-2 immunotherapy in early breast cancer. Treatment reported: preoperative locoregional IRX-2 cytokine immunotherapy. Patients received preoperative, locoregional IRX-2 cytokine immunotherapy in a phase Ib study. The assay was immunoSEQ multiplex PCR, and TCRdb's table has in-frame clones only and misses some. The table shows under 40,000 clones, with more than 90% occurring only once. This receptor was taken from a human donor with breast cancer. This material was obtained from a patient treated with IRX-2 immunotherapy.

The CDR3 sequence: CASSTRGGYQPQHF. The CDR3 DNA reads as TGTGCCAGCAGTACCCGGGGGGGATATCAGCCCCAGCATTTT. This chain links TRBV6-6 with TRBJ1-5, with a weak D call TRBD1 (5 bases). CDR3 length: 14 residues. Germline CDR1 is MNHNY and CDR2 is SVGAGI (reference sequence). The V gene lost 5 bases and the J gene lost 5 bases, with 13 bases spanning the gap.